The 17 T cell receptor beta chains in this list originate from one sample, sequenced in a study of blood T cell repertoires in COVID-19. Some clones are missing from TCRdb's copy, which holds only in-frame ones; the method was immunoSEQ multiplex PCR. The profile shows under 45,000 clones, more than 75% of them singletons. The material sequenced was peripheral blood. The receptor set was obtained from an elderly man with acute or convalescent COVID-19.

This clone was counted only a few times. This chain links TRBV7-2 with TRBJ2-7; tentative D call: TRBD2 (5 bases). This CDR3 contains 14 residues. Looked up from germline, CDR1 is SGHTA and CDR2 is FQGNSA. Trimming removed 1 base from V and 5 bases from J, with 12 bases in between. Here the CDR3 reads CASSLVWSGNEQYF. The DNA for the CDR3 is TGTGCCAGCAGCTTAGTATGGTCGGGAAACGAGCAGTACTTC.

This CDR3 is CASSPGLAGGPNTGELFF. The CDR3 DNA is TGTGCCAGCAGTCCCGGACTAGCGGGAGGGCCGAACACCGGGGAGCTGTTTTTT. This chain uses TRBV28 with TRBJ2-2; 15 nucleotides agree with TRBD2. The CDR3 contains 18 residues. CDR1 is MDHEN and CDR2 is SYDVKM in the germline V gene. V was clipped by 5 bases and J by 0 bases; unmatched bases: 4.

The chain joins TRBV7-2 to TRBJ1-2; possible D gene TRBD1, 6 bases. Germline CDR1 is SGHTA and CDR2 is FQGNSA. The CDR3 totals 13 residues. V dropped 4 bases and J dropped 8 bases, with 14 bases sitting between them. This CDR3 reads CASSSQGGGGYTF. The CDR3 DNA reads TGTGCCAGCAGCTCCCAAGGGGGGGGAGGCTACACCTTC.

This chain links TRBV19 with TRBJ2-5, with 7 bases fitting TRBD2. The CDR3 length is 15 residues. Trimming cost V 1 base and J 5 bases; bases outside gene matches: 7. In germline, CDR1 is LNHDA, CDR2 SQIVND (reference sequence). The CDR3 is CASSIARGGTETQYF. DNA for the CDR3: TGTGCCAGTAGTATAGCTAGGGGAGGGACGGAGACCCAGTACTTC.

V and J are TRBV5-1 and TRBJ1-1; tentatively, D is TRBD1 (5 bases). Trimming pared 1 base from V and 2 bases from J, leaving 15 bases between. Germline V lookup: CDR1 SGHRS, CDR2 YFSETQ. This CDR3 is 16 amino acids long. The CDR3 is CASSLKGVVGNTEAFF. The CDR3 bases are TGCGCCAGCAGCTTGAAAGGGGTAGTGGGAAACACTGAAGCTTTCTTT.

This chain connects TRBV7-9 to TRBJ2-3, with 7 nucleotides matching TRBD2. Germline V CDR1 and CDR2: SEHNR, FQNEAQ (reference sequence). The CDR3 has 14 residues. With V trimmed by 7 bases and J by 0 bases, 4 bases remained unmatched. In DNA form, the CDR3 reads TGTGCCAGCACCATTAGCGGGAGCACAGATACGCAGTATTTT. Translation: CASTISGSTDTQYF.

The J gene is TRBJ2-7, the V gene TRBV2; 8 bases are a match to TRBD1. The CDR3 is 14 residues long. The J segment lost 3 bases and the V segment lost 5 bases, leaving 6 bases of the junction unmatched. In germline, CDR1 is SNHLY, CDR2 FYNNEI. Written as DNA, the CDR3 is TGTGCCAGCAGTCCGGGACAGGCGGGCTACGAGCAGTACTTC. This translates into CASSPGQAGYEQYF.

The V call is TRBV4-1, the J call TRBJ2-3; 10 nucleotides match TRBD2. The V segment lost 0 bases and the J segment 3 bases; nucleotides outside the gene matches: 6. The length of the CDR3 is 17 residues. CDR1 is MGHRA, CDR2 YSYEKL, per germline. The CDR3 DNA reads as TGCGCCAGCAGCCAAGAAATAGCGGGAGGTGGGACAGATACGCAGTATTTT. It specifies CASSQEIAGGGTDTQYF.

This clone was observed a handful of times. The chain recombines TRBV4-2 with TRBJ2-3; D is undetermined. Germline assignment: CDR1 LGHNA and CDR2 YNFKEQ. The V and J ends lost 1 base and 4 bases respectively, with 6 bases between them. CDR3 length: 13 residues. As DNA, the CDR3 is TGTGCCAGCAGCCAAGGCCTAGCAGATACGCAGTATTTT. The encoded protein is CASSQGLADTQYF.

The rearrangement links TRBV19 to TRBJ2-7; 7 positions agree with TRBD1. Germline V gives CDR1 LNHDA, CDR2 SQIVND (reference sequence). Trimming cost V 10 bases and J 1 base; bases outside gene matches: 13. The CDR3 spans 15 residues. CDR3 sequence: CATRSRDSLSYEQYF. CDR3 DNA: TGTGCCACCCGGTCCCGGGACAGCCTTTCCTACGAGCAGTACTTC.

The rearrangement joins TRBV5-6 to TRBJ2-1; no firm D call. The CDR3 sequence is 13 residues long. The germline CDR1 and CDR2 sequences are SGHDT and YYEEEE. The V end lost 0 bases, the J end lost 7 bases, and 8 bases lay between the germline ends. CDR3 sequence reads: CASSLGFNNEQFF. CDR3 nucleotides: TGTGCCAGCAGCTTGGGTTTTAATAATGAGCAGTTCTTC.

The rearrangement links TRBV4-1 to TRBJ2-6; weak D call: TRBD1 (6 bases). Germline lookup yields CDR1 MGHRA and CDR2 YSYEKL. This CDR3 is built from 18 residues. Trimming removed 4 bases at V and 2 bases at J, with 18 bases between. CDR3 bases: TGCGCCAGCAGCCCCCAAACAGGGACCGGCGCTGGGGCCAACGTCCTGACTTTC. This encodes CASSPQTGTGAGANVLTF.

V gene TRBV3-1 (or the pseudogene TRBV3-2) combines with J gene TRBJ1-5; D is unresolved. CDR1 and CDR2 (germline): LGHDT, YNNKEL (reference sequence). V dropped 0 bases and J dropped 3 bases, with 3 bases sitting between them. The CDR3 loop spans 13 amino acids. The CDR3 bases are TGTGCCAGCAGCCAAGACATCAATCAGCCCCAGCATTTT. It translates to CASSQDINQPQHF.

CDR3 DNA: TGTGCCAGCAGCTTAGCGCCAAGGAGCGAGCAGTACTTC. It specifies CASSLAPRSEQYF. The chain recombines TRBV7-9 with TRBJ2-7; D gene uncertain. The CDR3 is 13 residues long. CDR1 SEHNR and CDR2 FQNEAQ come from the germline V gene (reference sequence). Trimming pared 0 bases from V and 6 bases from J, leaving 9 bases between.

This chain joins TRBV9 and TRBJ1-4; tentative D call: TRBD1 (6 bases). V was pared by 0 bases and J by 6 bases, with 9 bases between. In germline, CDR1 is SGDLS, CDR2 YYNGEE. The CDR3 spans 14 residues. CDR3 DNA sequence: TGTGCCAGCAGCGTAGAGGGACATTATGAAAAACTGTTTTTT. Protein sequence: CASSVEGHYEKLFF.

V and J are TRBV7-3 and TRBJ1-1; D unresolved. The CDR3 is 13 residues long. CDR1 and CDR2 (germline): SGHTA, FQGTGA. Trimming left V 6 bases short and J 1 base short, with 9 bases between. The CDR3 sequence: CASSLRGNTEAFF. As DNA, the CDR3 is TGTGCCAGCAGTCTCCGAGGGAACACTGAAGCTTTCTTT.

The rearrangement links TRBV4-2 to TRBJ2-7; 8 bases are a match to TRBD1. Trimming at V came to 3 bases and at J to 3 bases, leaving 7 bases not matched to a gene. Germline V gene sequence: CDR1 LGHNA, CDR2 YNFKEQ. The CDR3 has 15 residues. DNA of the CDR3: TGTGCCAGCAGCCAGACAACGACAGGGGACTACGAGCAGTACTTC. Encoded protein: CASSQTTTGDYEQYF.